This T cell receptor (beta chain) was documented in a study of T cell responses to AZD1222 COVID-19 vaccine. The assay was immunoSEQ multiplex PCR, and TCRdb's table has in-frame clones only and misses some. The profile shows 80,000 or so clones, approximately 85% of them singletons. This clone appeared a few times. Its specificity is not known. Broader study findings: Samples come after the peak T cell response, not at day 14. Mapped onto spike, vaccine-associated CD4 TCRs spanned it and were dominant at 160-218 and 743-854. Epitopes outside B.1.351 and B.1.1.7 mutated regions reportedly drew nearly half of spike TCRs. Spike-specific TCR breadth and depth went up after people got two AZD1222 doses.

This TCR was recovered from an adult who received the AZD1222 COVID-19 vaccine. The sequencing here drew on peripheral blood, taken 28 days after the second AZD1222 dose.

DNA of the CDR3: TGTGCCAGCAGCCCCCGGGAACGTCCTGAGCAGTTCTTC. The encoded protein is CASSPRERPEQFF. V and J are TRBV7-9 and TRBJ2-1, with D perhaps TRBD2 (5 bases). Germline V gene data show CDR1 as SEHNR and CDR2 as FQNEAQ (reference sequence). V gave up 5 bases and J gave up 9 bases, with 14 bases separating them. The CDR3 is 13 residues long.